The next 9 T cell receptor beta chains were all read from a single sample in a study of human T cells and chemical hapten exposure. The time point is: patch test 1, 2 weeks after DPC sensitization. As for treatment: therapeutic diphenylcyclopropenone sensitization with weekly scalp DPC. TCRdb analysed the RACE reads with MiXCR anew, one entry per CDR3 protein. In the table there are around 380,000 distinct CDR3 sequences, around 4.8% of which are singletons. Here the sequenced sample was whole blood, taken in connection with sensitization to the hapten diphenylcyclopropenone (DPC). The receptor source for this set is a woman aged 45-65 years with alopecia areata. Some clones in this sample may be carry-over from other donors' samples.

This clonotype has ten or more counts. The chain links TRBV6-5 to TRBJ2-5; D unresolved. This CDR3 is built from 15 residues. The germline V gene encodes CDR1 MNHEY and CDR2 SVGAGI. The germline V and J ends were trimmed by 0 bases and 0 bases, with 8 bases remaining between them. The CDR3 is CASSYSPDNQETQYF. CDR3 in DNA: TGTGCCAGCAGTTACTCGCCAGATAACCAAGAGACCCAGTACTTC.

This clonotype was found many times. The V call is TRBV4-1, the J call TRBJ2-3; a possible D gene is TRBD2 (5 bases). CDR1 and CDR2 (germline): MGHRA, YSYEKL. The CDR3 is 15 residues long. With 3 bases removed from V and 0 bases from J, the gap between germline ends came to 10 bases. CDR3 DNA sequence: TGCGCCAGCAGCCATGAGGGCCGGAGCACAGATACGCAGTATTTT. Translation: CASSHEGRSTDTQYF.

This clonotype was detected ten times or more. The chain uses TRBV9 and TRBJ2-3; D might be TRBD2 (5 bases). The CDR3 runs 15 residues. Germline V gene data show CDR1 as SGDLS and CDR2 as YYNGEE. The V end lost 4 bases, the J end lost 4 bases, and 16 bases lay between the germline ends. CDR3 loop: CASSPREGTSDTQYF. CDR3 sequence (DNA): TGTGCCAGCAGCCCCCGAGAGGGCACATCAGATACGCAGTATTTT.

This clonotype has a handful of counts. The V gene is TRBV27, the J gene TRBJ2-3, with D perhaps matching TRBD2 (5 bases). CDR1 is MNHEY, CDR2 SMNVEV, per germline (reference sequence). The CDR3 totals 15 residues. Trimming removed 3 bases at V and 2 bases at J, with 12 bases between. The CDR3 region is CASSFRWEYTDTQYF. CDR3 nucleotides: TGTGCCAGCAGTTTCCGGTGGGAGTACACAGATACGCAGTATTTT.

This clonotype was found many times. The rearrangement joins TRBV5-4 to TRBJ1-2; 8 positions match TRBD1. The ends lost 0 bases at V and 3 bases at J; junction bases unmatched: 10. The CDR3 loop spans 17 amino acids. CDR1 and CDR2 from the germline V gene are SGHNT and YYREEE (reference sequence). The CDR3 DNA follows: TGTGCCAGCAGCTTGGAGGTCGGGACAGGCGTATACTATGGCTACACCTTC. It yields the protein CASSLEVGTGVYYGYTF.

This clonotype was detected many times. The rearrangement uses TRBV23-1 and TRBJ1-1; D is possibly TRBD1 (5 bases). TRBV23-1 belongs to the ORF category, with a function that is uncertain. The CDR3 contains 15 residues. Trimming stripped 1 base from V and 3 bases from J, with 12 bases between. CDR3 in DNA: TGCGCCAGCAGTCAATGGGCCCTCAGGGACACTGAAGCTTTCTTT. Encoded protein: CASSQWALRDTEAFF.

This clonotype was seen repeatedly, ten times or more. The rearrangement uses TRBV9 and TRBJ2-3; weak D call: TRBD2 (5 bases). The CDR3 covers 15 residues. V was shortened by 0 bases and J by 1 base, with 9 bases between the two germline ends. Germline V lookup: CDR1 SGDLS, CDR2 YYNGEE. The CDR3 nucleotides read TGTGCCAGCAGCGTAGTGCTGGGAGGCACAGATACGCAGTATTTT. Translated: CASSVVLGGTDTQYF. Full variable domain (outside the CDR3, taken from reference TRBV9 and TRBJ2-3): DSGVTQTPKHLITATGQRVTLRCSPRSGDLSVYWYQQSLDQGLQFLIQYYNGEERAKGNILERFSAQQFPDLHSELNLSSLELGDSALYFCASSVVLGGTDTQYFGPGTRLTVL.

In this sample, this clonotype turned up many times. The genes are TRBV9 and TRBJ1-1; D uncertain. Trimming took off 0 bases at V and 7 bases at J, with 13 bases between the two ends. The CDR3 is 14 amino acids. Per the germline V gene, CDR1 is SGDLS and CDR2 is YYNGEE. DNA for the CDR3: TGTGCCAGCAGCGTAGGTTCGGGCGAGGGTGAAGCTTTCTTT. This encodes CASSVGSGEGEAFF.

This clonotype was detected ten times or more. J is TRBJ2-7 and V is TRBV4-3; D could derive from TRBD1 or TRBD2 (5 bases each). V lost 0 bases, J lost 3 bases, and 15 bases lay in between. CDR1 LGHNA and CDR2 YSLEER come from the germline V gene. CDR3 length: 16 amino acids. The chain's CDR3 is CASSQEADGTIYEQYF. Here the CDR3 DNA reads TGCGCCAGCAGCCAAGAGGCTGACGGGACGATCTACGAGCAGTACTTC.